This TCR beta chain derives from a study of T-cell memory formation after mild COVID-19. Study outcomes and limitations: Largely, contracting CD4+ clones fell within CM and EM, and contracting CD8+ clones within EMRA.

This CDR3 has 17 residues. V lost 0 bases to trimming and J lost 6 bases, with 21 bases between them. Germline values: CDR1 DFQATT, CDR2 SNEGSKA (reference sequence). Barcoded TCR alpha and TCR beta cDNA libraries with UMIs came from 5'RACE using constant-segment primers. MiXCR, applied by TCRdb to the 5' RACE reads, yields one record per CDR3 protein. The data show about 190,000 distinct CDR3 sequences, about 22% seen once. In the case of this clonotype: The antigen is not known.

The clonotype originates from an adult woman who had mild COVID-19 (a few samples of this study predate the infection). Cell type and time point are not known. Sequencing was done on a sample of PBMCs or a T cell subset sorted from them (not recorded which). V gene TRBV20-1 combines with J gene TRBJ2-1, with D possibly matching TRBD2 (7 bases). The CDR3 reads CSARDRLRGGVFNEQFF. CDR3 sequence (DNA): TGCAGTGCTAGAGATCGACTGAGGGGGGGGGTGTTCAATGAGCAGTTCTTC.